This TCR beta chain was identified in a study of shared clonotypes between healthy human individuals. Study at large: Three plates were used per donor for CD4 naive, three for CD4 memory, two for CD8 naive and one for CD8 memory.

This CDR3 has 13 residues. Germline V gene lookup returns CDR1 SGHRS and CDR2 YFSETQ. Trimming took off 2 bases at V and 7 bases at J, with 9 bases between the two ends. About this clone itself: Antigen unknown.

Sequencing used immunoSEQ multiplex PCR; TCRdb keeps in-frame clones, though not all of them. The data contain fewer than 1 million clones, just over 95% of them singletons. Naive CD8 populations comprised CD45RO-negative cells positively selected for CCR7, excluding terminally differentiated effector memory CD45RA+ cells. Findings of the study overall: Limitation of the genetic and exposure-history diversity represented came from the few donors. Clonotype sharing among donors, it was expected, would be affected by sequencing depth.

Sequenced: naive CD8+ T cells sorted from blood. This receptor was taken from a young man in good health. This chain uses TRBV5-1 with TRBJ2-2; D is ambiguous. CDR3 bases: TGCGCCAGCAGCTTATGGGTAGGCGGGGAGCTGTTTTTT. It specifies CASSLWVGGELFF.